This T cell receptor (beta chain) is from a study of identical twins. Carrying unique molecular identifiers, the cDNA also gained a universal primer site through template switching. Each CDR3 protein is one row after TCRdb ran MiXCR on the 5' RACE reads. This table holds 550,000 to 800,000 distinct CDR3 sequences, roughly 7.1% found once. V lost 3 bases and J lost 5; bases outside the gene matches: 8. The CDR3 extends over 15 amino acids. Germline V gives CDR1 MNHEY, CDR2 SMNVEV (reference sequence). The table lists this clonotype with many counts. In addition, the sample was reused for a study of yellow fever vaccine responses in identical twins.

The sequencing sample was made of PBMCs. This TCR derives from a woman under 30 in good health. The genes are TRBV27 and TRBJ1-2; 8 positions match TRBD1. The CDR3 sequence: CASSLSMGQDYGYTF. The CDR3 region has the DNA TGTGCCAGCAGTTTGTCCATGGGACAGGATTATGGCTACACCTTC.